This TCR beta chain comes out of a study of T cells expressing NK-cell markers. The CDR3 consists of 13 residues. TCRdb reanalyzed the 5' RACE reads, giving one entry per CDR3 protein sequence and no DNA. Here the sample table reports almost 450,000 distinct CDR3 sequences. Source material: blood T cells: a sorted CD56 or NKG2C T cell subset, CD4+ or CD8+ T cells, or bulk PBMC T cells (not recorded which). The sequence derives from a woman between 18 and 69 years old in good health. The chain combines TRBV12-3 or TRBV12-4 with TRBJ1-2. This chain's CDR3 is CTSTSKANYGYTF.